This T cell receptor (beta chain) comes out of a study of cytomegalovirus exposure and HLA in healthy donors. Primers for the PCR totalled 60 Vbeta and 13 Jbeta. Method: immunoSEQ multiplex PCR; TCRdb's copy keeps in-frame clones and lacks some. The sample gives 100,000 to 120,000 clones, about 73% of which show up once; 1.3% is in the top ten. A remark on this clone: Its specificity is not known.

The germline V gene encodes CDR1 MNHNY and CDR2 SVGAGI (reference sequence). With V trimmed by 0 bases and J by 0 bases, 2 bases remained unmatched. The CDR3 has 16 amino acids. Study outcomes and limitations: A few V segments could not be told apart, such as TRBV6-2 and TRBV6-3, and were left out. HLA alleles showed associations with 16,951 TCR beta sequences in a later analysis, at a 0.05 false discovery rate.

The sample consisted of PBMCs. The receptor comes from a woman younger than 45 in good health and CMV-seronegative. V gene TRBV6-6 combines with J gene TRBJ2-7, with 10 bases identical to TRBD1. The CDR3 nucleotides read TGTGCCAGCAGTTACTCGACAGGGGGCGCCTCCTACGAGCAGTACTTC. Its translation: CASSYSTGGASYEQYF.